The entry below gives a single T cell receptor beta chain sequence along with its context. Its antigen is undetermined. The data belong to a study of T cell responses to AZD1222 COVID-19 vaccine. Findings and caveats of the study: White British people made up most donors, females outnumbered males, and clonal diversity was possibly underestimated. Within unmutated variant regions lay the reported targets of nearly half of spike-specific TCRs.

The protocol was immunoSEQ multiplex PCR, while the TCRdb copy is restricted to in-frame clones and leaves out a portion. The table records 120,000 to 150,000 clones, roughly 88% of them present only once. The specimen comprised peripheral blood, sampled 28 days after the second AZD1222 dose. This TCR was sampled from an adult who received the AZD1222 COVID-19 vaccine.

The CDR3 nucleotides are TGTGCCAGTCTTTCGGGCAGGGGGGACTATGGCTACACCTTC. Translation: CASLSGRGDYGYTF. The chain employs TRBV19 and TRBJ1-2; 7 bases fit TRBD1. CDR1 LNHDA and CDR2 SQIVND come from the germline V gene (reference sequence). The CDR3 sequence is 14 residues long. Unmatched junction bases numbered 9, after V lost 8 bases and J lost 3 bases.